Listed below are T cell receptor beta chains from one sample, sequenced in a study of blood T cell repertoires in COVID-19. The protocol was immunoSEQ multiplex PCR, while the TCRdb copy is restricted to in-frame clones and leaves out a portion. Here the sample spans about 250,000 clones, about 86% being singletons. The specimen sequenced was peripheral blood. These receptor sequences come from a man between 40 and 49 years old with active or convalescent COVID-19. Both conserved end residues are part of each CDR3. The D gene is left open where the match is weak. The listing skips clone size in some rows; elsewhere it reads once, few, many or a size class.

>once|TRBJ2-5|TRBV7-7|NA
TGTGCTAGCAGCCTAAACCTTCAGGCCGGGAGAGAAGAGACCCAGTACTTC
CASSLNLQAGREETQYF
>NA|TRBJ2-3|TRBV4-1|NA
TGCGCCAGCAGCTTTAGCGGAACTAGCACAGATACGCAGTATTTT
CASSFSGTSTDTQYF
>NA|TRBJ2-2|TRBV9|TRBD1
TGTGCCAGCAGCGCACGGGACAGGCCGAACACCGGGGAGCTGTTTTTT
CASSARDRPNTGELFF
>NA|TRBJ1-2|TRBV24-1|TRBD1
TGTGCCACCAGTGATTCTTTCCCGGACAGGGGGCGGAATGGCTACACCTTC
CATSDSFPDRGRNGYTF
>NA|TRBJ2-7|TRBV6-5|TRBD1
TGTGCCAGCAGGCTACCGGGACAGTCCTACGAGCAGTACTTC
CASRLPGQSYEQYF
>NA|TRBJ2-1|TRBV2|NA
TGTGCCAGCCAGAAGGAGGGGGGGGTCAATGAGCAGTTCTTC
CASQKEGGVNEQFF
>NA|TRBJ2-2|TRBV6-4|NA
TGTGCCAGCAGTGGGCAGGGTTTCACCGGGGAGCTGTTTTTT
CASSGQGFTGELFF
>NA|TRBJ2-4|TRBV13|TRBD1
TGTGCCAGCAGCTCCGGACAGGGAACCAAAAACATTCAGTACTTC
CASSSGQGTKNIQYF
>NA|TRBJ1-4|TRBV5-1|NA
TGCGCCAGCAGCTCCCGGCCCGGGGAAAAACTGTTTTTT
CASSSRPGEKLFF
>NA|TRBJ1-1|TRBV5-1|NA
TGCGCCAGCAGCTTGAACCCGGGAACTGAAGCTTTCTTT
CASSLNPGTEAFF
>NA|TRBJ1-6|TRBV2|NA
TGTGCCAGCAGCGAGAGTACAGGGCATAATTCACCCCTCCACTTT
CASSESTGHNSPLHF
>NA|TRBJ1-3|TRBV7-2|TRBD1
TGTGCCAGCAGCCTCACAGGGGAGTCTGGAAACACCATATATTTT
CASSLTGESGNTIYF
>NA|TRBJ2-3|TRBV2|NA
TGTGCCAGCAGTGAAGGGACAGTTAGCTTTAATACGCAGTATTTT
CASSEGTVSFNTQYF
>NA|TRBJ1-1|TRBV5-1|NA
TGCGCCAGCAGCTTGTATGAGGTAAAGGACACTGAAGCTTTCTTT
CASSLYEVKDTEAFF
>NA|TRBJ2-3|TRBV25-1|TRBD2
TGTGCCAGCAGCCGGGGGACTAGCGGGATAAGGTATTTT
CASSRGTSGIRYF
>NA|TRBJ2-7|TRBV25-1|TRBD1
TGTGCCAGCAGTGGACAGGGAAAAAGCTCCTACGAGCAGTACTTC
CASSGQGKSSYEQYF
>NA|TRBJ2-2|TRBV2|NA
TGTGCCAGCAGTGAAAATCGAGGGCAGGGGGGAGACACCGGGGAGCTGTTTTTT
CASSENRGQGGDTGELFF
>NA|TRBJ1-5|TRBV7-8|NA
TGTGCCAGCAGCCGACTTAATCAGCCCCAGCATTTT
CASSRLNQPQHF
>NA|TRBJ2-1|TRBV7-3|NA
TGTGCCAGCAGCTTAAATACTGTAAGCTCCTACAATGAGCAGTTCTTC
CASSLNTVSSYNEQFF
>NA|TRBJ1-1|TRBV6-1|NA
TGTGCCAGCAGTGAAGTGGGGGGGAGGAACACTGAAGCTTTCTTT
CASSEVGGRNTEAFF
>few|TRBJ1-5|TRBV12-3/TRBV12-4|NA
TGTGCCAGCAGCACAGGGATTCAGCCCCAGCATTTT
CASSTGIQPQHF
>NA|TRBJ2-1|TRBV24-1|TRBD2
TGTGCCACCAGTGACTCGGGACTAGCGGACAGCTCCTACAATGAGCAGTTCTTC
CATSDSGLADSSYNEQFF
>NA|TRBJ1-6|TRBV5-4|NA
TGTGCCAGCAGCCGCTATCGGGGGACTAACTCACCCCTCCACTTT
CASSRYRGTNSPLHF
>NA|TRBJ2-1|TRBV11-3|TRBD1
TGTGCCAGCAGCTTAGACAGGGGGTCCTACAATGAGCAGTTCTTC
CASSLDRGSYNEQFF
>NA|TRBJ2-1|TRBV5-6|TRBD2
TGTGCCAGCACCGCGACTAGCGGGGCCCCCGGGGAGCAGTTCTTC
CASTATSGAPGEQFF
>NA|TRBJ2-1|TRBV9|TRBD2
TGTGCCAGCAGCGAGACTAGCGGGGGGTACAATGAGCAGTTCTTC
CASSETSGGYNEQFF
>NA|TRBJ1-1|TRBV5-6|NA
TGTGCCAGCAGCACGACACCACCGGACACTGAAGCTTTCTTT
CASSTTPPDTEAFF
>NA|TRBJ2-1|TRBV6-5|NA
TGTGCCAGCAGTTACTCGGGACTCAATCCCAATGAGCAGTTCTTC
CASSYSGLNPNEQFF
>NA|TRBJ1-3|TRBV11-2|NA
TGTGCCAGCAGCGCCACAGCTTCAGGAAACACCATATATTTT
CASSATASGNTIYF
>NA|TRBJ1-2|TRBV11-3|NA
TGTGCCAGCAGCTTCGGATCAGGGGCTGGCTACACCTTC
CASSFGSGAGYTF
>NA|TRBJ1-4|TRBV3-1/TRBV3-2|NA
TGTGCCAGCAGCCAAGGAGGTTCAACTAATGAAAAACTGTTTTTT
CASSQGGSTNEKLFF
>NA|TRBJ2-3|TRBV25-1|NA
TGTGCCAGCAGTCCGGGGGTAGTAGATACGCAGTATTTT
CASSPGVVDTQYF
>NA|TRBJ1-3|TRBV29-1|NA
TGCAGCGTTGATGGGGGGGCGGAAAACACCATATATTTT
CSVDGGAENTIYF
>NA|TRBJ1-6|TRBV10-1|NA
TGCGCCAGCAAAGGAAAACAGGACCCCTTTAATTCACCCCTCCACTTT
CASKGKQDPFNSPLHF
>once|TRBJ1-5|TRBV27|NA
TGTGCCAGCAGTTTCAGGGGTCAACCTCTAAATCAGCCCCAGCATTTT
CASSFRGQPLNQPQHF
>NA|TRBJ2-3|TRBV19|NA
TGTGCCAGTAGTATTGGGCCTAGGGGAGATACGCAGTATTTT
CASSIGPRGDTQYF
>NA|TRBJ2-7|TRBV7-9|NA
TGTGCCAGCAGCGCCCAGGTCGAACGGGGCGAGCAGTACTTC
CASSAQVERGEQYF
>once|TRBJ1-4|TRBV11-3|TRBD1
TGTGCCAGCAGCAAAGGACAGGTCGTGAAACCGATAGGTGAAAAACTGTTTTTT
CASSKGQVVKPIGEKLFF
>NA|TRBJ1-3|TRBV6-5|TRBD1
TGTGCCAGCAGTTACAGCAGGGGGACTGGAAACACCATATATTTT
CASSYSRGTGNTIYF
>NA|TRBJ1-5|TRBV5-6|TRBD1
TGTGCCAGCAGCTACAGGGGCGGTTTACAGCCCCAGCATTTT
CASSYRGGLQPQHF
>NA|TRBJ2-7|TRBV18|TRBD1
TGTGCCAGCTCACCAGGGACAGGGGTTTCCTACGAGCAGTACTTC
CASSPGTGVSYEQYF
>NA|TRBJ2-3|TRBV10-3|NA
TGTGCCATCAGTGGGGAGGTTACAGGGGCAGATACGCAGTATTTT
CAISGEVTGADTQYF